One sample yielded the 16 T cell receptor beta chains listed below, sequenced in a study of shared clonotypes between healthy human individuals. The repertoire was sequenced with immunoSEQ multiplex PCR; TCRdb's copy has only in-frame clones and lacks some. The data contain millions of clones, approximately 93% of them singletons. Material: naive CD4+ T cells from PBMCs. Described subset: CD45RA+ positively selected. The receptor set was obtained from a man between 18 and 29 years old in good health. Some clones in this sample may be carry-over from other donors' samples.

V gene TRBV12-5 combines with J gene TRBJ1-3; D not certain. From germline, CDR1 is LGHNT and CDR2 FRNRAP. The CDR3 loop spans 12 amino acids. The V end lost 6 bases, the J end lost 4 bases, and 7 bases lay between the germline ends. The CDR3 coding sequence is TGTGCTAGTGGAGAGATCGGAAACACCATATATTTT. As protein: CASGEIGNTIYF.

This sequence joins TRBV6-1 and TRBJ2-7; TRBD2 is a possible D gene (6 bases). This CDR3 has 18 residues. The germline CDR1 and CDR2 sequences are MNHNS and SASEGT. Trimming pared 2 bases from V and 4 bases from J, leaving 24 bases between. The CDR3 nucleotides read TGTGCCAGCAGTGAAAATGGTTGGTTTCTGGGACTCAAGTACGAGCAGTACTTC. It specifies CASSENGWFLGLKYEQYF.

This chain uses TRBV9 with TRBJ1-5; a possible D gene is TRBD1 (5 bases). This CDR3 region has 16 residues. Per germline, CDR1 SGDLS and CDR2 YYNGEE. V was shortened by 0 bases and J by 5 bases, with 15 bases between the two germline ends. Here the CDR3 reads CASSVGVGRFDQPQHF. CDR3 DNA sequence: TGTGCCAGCAGCGTAGGGGTGGGGCGCTTTGATCAGCCCCAGCATTTT.

For this clone: This specimen includes other DNA sequences encoding the same CDR3. This chain uses TRBV7-3 with TRBJ2-2, with 8 bases lining up with TRBD1. J was trimmed by 1 base and V by 4 bases; bases with no gene match: 5. Germline CDR1 is SGHTA and CDR2 is FQGTGA. This CDR3 is built from 16 residues. This CDR3 is CASSSRTGLNTGELFF. The CDR3 region has the DNA TGTGCCAGCAGCTCGAGGACAGGGCTGAACACCGGGGAGCTGTTTTTT.

This chain connects TRBV2 to TRBJ2-2; weak D call: TRBD1 (5 bases). The CDR3 sequence is 15 residues long. The germline V gene encodes CDR1 SNHLY and CDR2 FYNNEI. V was clipped by 8 bases and J by 4 bases, with 17 bases between them. The CDR3, as DNA: TGTGCCAGCTCGGGCCGAAGGCAGGGCACCGGGGAGCTGTTTTTT. It translates to CASSGRRQGTGELFF.

This clone has just one count. V usage is TRBV5-8 and J usage is TRBJ2-7; D remains unclear. Looked up from germline, CDR1 is SGHTS and CDR2 is YDEGEE. V was cut by 0 bases and J by 4 bases, with 14 bases left in between. There are 15 residues in the CDR3. DNA of the CDR3: TGTGCCAGCAGCTTGGTTCACAGAGTCCGATACGAGCAGTACTTC. Encoded protein: CASSLVHRVRYEQYF.

This sequence joins TRBV4-2 and TRBJ1-3; D not resolved. Trimming left V 0 bases short and J 0 bases short, with 9 bases between. The CDR3 is made up of 16 amino acids. The germline V gene has CDR1 LGHNA and CDR2 YNFKEQ. The CDR3 nucleotides are TGTGCCAGCAGCCAAGAACACAGTGGCTCTGGAAACACCATATATTTT. Translation: CASSQEHSGSGNTIYF.

The chain is built from TRBV2 and TRBJ1-1; a possible D gene is TRBD1 (5 bases). Trimming shortened V by 7 bases and J by 6 bases, and 12 bases separated the two germline ends. The V gene's germline CDR1 is SNHLY and CDR2 FYNNEI. This CDR3 is built from 12 residues. CDR3 DNA sequence: TGTGCCAGCAATGGAAGGGACGCTGAAGCTTTCTTT. Amino acid sequence: CASNGRDAEAFF.

In regard to this clone: Other DNA sequences in the same sample also yield this CDR3. The rearrangement uses TRBV9 and TRBJ2-4; 7 nucleotides line up with TRBD2. Losses at the gene ends were 0 bases for V and 6 bases for J; bases not matched to a gene: 0. Germline-derived CDR1 and CDR2 are SGDLS and YYNGEE. CDR3 length equals 13 residues. This chain's CDR3 is CASSVGEGNIQYF. In nucleotides, the CDR3 is TGTGCCAGCAGCGTAGGGGAGGGAAACATTCAGTACTTC.

The J gene is TRBJ2-3, the V gene TRBV19; 8 bases line up with TRBD2. There are 17 residues in the CDR3. Germline V CDR1 and CDR2: LNHDA, SQIVND (reference sequence). V lost 4 bases and J lost 4; bases outside the gene matches: 13. CDR3: CASSTPRSGRKADTQYF. In DNA, the CDR3 is TGTGCCAGTAGTACCCCGAGGAGCGGGAGAAAGGCAGATACGCAGTATTTT. Using reference TRBV19 and TRBJ2-3 for the parts outside the CDR3, the full variable domain is DGGITQSPKYLFRKEGQNVTLSCEQNLNHDAMYWYRQDPGQGLRLIYYSQIVNDFQKGDIAEGYSVSREKKESFPLTVTSAQKNPTAFYLCASSTPRSGRKADTQYFGPGTRLTVL.

The chain carries TRBV7-2 and TRBJ2-5; D is uncertain. Trimming removed 1 base from V and 1 base from J, with 7 bases in between. There are 14 residues in the CDR3. From germline, CDR1 is SGHTA and CDR2 FQGNSA. The DNA of the CDR3 is TGTGCCAGCAGCTTAGGGCACGGCCAAGAGACCCAGTACTTC. Translated: CASSLGHGQETQYF.

This chain connects TRBV27 to TRBJ2-2; 7 nucleotides match TRBD1. Germline CDR1 MNHEY, CDR2 SMNVEV (reference sequence). The trim removed 4 bases at V and 4 bases at J, leaving 3 bases unmatched. CDR3 length: 14 residues. Here the CDR3 reads CASSSGQPTGELFF. The CDR3 coding sequence is TGTGCCAGCAGTTCGGGACAGCCCACCGGGGAGCTGTTTTTT.

The chain links TRBV7-7 to TRBJ2-1, with TRBD1 matching over 7 bases. CDR3 length: 15 amino acids. CDR1 is SSHAT, CDR2 FNYEAQ, per germline (reference sequence). V lost 1 base to trimming and J lost 1 base; unmatched junction nucleotides: 1. CDR3 DNA sequence: TGTGCCAGCAGCTTAGGACAGGGTTCCTACAATGAGCAGTTCTTC. It codes for CASSLGQGSYNEQFF.

CDR3 DNA: TGTGCCAGCAGCTTTGGGGCAGGGGGTGGCCAAGAGACCCAGTACTTC. Protein sequence: CASSFGAGGGQETQYF. V usage is TRBV7-3 and J usage is TRBJ2-5, with 7 bases identical to TRBD1. CDR3 length: 16 residues. With 3 bases clipped from V and 1 base from J, the junction kept 8 bases outside the gene matches. The germline V gene encodes CDR1 SGHTA and CDR2 FQGTGA.

The chain has TRBV27 and TRBJ1-1; D is possibly TRBD1 (6 bases). CDR3 length: 14 residues. Germline assignment: CDR1 MNHEY and CDR2 SMNVEV (reference sequence). Deletions cut 5 bases from V and 4 bases from J, with 14 bases between. CDR3 amino acids: CASSAGYRATEAFF. In DNA, the CDR3 is TGTGCCAGCAGTGCAGGATACAGGGCCACTGAAGCTTTCTTT.

This sequence joins TRBV4-1 and TRBJ2-4; 9 positions match TRBD1. This CDR3 is built from 17 residues. The V gene's germline CDR1 is MGHRA and CDR2 YSYEKL. Germline trimming cut 0 bases from V and 3 bases from J; bases unmatched to any gene: 6. The CDR3 DNA reads as TGCGCCAGCAGCCAAGATCAGTCGGGACAGGGCAAAAACATTCAGTACTTC. Residues: CASSQDQSGQGKNIQYF.